Following are 20 T cell receptor beta chains from one sample sequenced in a study of CD8+ T cells in alopecia areata. After isolation, RNA underwent reverse transcription to generate cDNA as the sequencing template. Data came from immunoSEQ multiplex PCR; TCRdb stores just in-frame clones and leaves some out. This table has 190,000 or so clones, roughly three fifths appearing once. Treatment reported: oral pan-JAK inhibitor, 5-10 mg twice daily. The material was CD4+ T cells sorted from blood, obtained at week 4, from a patient treated with tofacitinib. Source of these receptors: a human donor with alopecia areata.

This chain links TRBV28 with TRBJ2-5, with TRBD2 as a possible D gene (6 bases). CDR3 length: 13 residues. Germline CDR1 MDHEN, CDR2 SYDVKM. Trimming stripped 8 bases from V and 1 base from J, with 11 bases between. The CDR3 loop reads CASGGRAQETQYF. DNA for the CDR3: TGTGCCAGCGGGGGGAGAGCCCAAGAGACCCAGTACTTC.

The table lists this clone with a few counts. The chain is built from TRBV28 and TRBJ2-7; TRBD1 matches 7 bases. CDR3 length equals 12 residues. Germline CDR1 reads MDHEN; CDR2 reads SYDVKM. The CDR3 sequence is CGSKTGVGEQYF. In DNA, the CDR3 is TGTGGATCTAAAACAGGGGTGGGCGAGCAGTACTTC. Drawing the rest from reference TRBV28 and TRBJ2-7, the complete variable domain is DVKVTQSSRYLVKRTGEKVFLECVQDMDHENMFWYRQDPGLGLRLIYFSYDVKMKEKGDIPEGYSVSREKKERFSLILESASTNQTSMYLCGSKTGVGEQYFGPGTRLTVT.

The gene calls are TRBV6-5 and TRBJ1-2; no clear D. This CDR3 comprises 12 residues. V lost 7 bases and J lost 2, with 8 bases in between. The germline gives CDR1 MNHEY, CDR2 SVGAGI. DNA for the CDR3: TGTGCCAGCAATACGGGGAACTATGGCTACACCTTC. Its translation: CASNTGNYGYTF.

In this sample, this clone turned up a few times. This rearrangement joins TRBV10-3 to TRBJ1-2; a weak D match, TRBD1 (6 bases). V lost 4 bases to trimming and J lost 0 bases, with 9 bases between them. The CDR3 consists of 14 residues. The germline V gene has CDR1 ENHRY and CDR2 SYGVKD. CDR3 region: CAISGAGANYGYTF. The CDR3, as DNA: TGTGCCATCAGTGGGGCAGGGGCTAACTATGGCTACACCTTC.

This clone appeared once. This chain joins TRBV4-2 and TRBJ2-3; 8 bases match TRBD2. The CDR3 has 15 residues. Trimming removed 1 base from V and 1 base from J; junction bases left unmatched: 1. Germline V gene data show CDR1 as LGHNA and CDR2 as YNFKEQ. This chain's CDR3 is CASSQGAGGTDTQYF. The CDR3 DNA reads TGTGCCAGCAGCCAAGGAGCGGGGGGCACAGATACGCAGTATTTT.

V gene TRBV19 combines with J gene TRBJ2-5, with a weak D call TRBD1 (6 bases). The germline V and J ends were trimmed by 8 bases and 7 bases, with 11 bases remaining between them. The length of the CDR3 is 11 residues. Germline CDR1 LNHDA, CDR2 SQIVND (reference sequence). CDR3 protein: CASVDRATQYF. In DNA form, the CDR3 reads TGTGCCAGTGTGGACAGAGCGACCCAGTACTTC.

A few counts support this clone. The rearrangement links TRBV10-3 to TRBJ2-3; a possible D gene is TRBD1 (5 bases). The CDR3 contains 16 residues. Germline V gene sequence: CDR1 ENHRY, CDR2 SYGVKD. The ends were cut back, 0 bases at V and 1 base at J, with 11 bases in the middle. For the CDR3, the DNA is TGTGCCATCAGTGAGTCGGATAAGGGGCGCACAGATACGCAGTATTTT. It codes for CAISESDKGRTDTQYF.

V usage is TRBV2 and J usage is TRBJ2-2; D unresolved. The germline V gene encodes CDR1 SNHLY and CDR2 FYNNEI. V was shortened by 5 bases and J by 3 bases, with 13 bases between the two germline ends. This CDR3 is 15 amino acids long. This CDR3 reads CASSYRNPYTGELFF. The CDR3 DNA sequence: TGTGCCAGCAGTTACCGAAACCCCTACACCGGGGAGCTGTTTTTT.

This chain links TRBV29-1 with TRBJ1-2, with TRBD1 identical over 8 bases. J was trimmed by 5 bases and V by 4 bases; bases with no gene match: 9. The CDR3 is made up of 14 amino acids. Germline-derived CDR1 and CDR2 are SQVTM and ANQGSEA. CDR3 region: CSVGQGILEYGYTF. The CDR3 DNA sequence: TGCAGCGTTGGACAGGGGATTCTCGAATATGGCTACACCTTC.

The chain carries TRBV7-8 and TRBJ2-2; tentatively, D is TRBD1 or TRBD2 (5 bases each). Between the trimmed V and J ends, which lost 6 bases and 4 bases, there was a span of 12 bases. Germline V gene sequence: CDR1 SGHVS, CDR2 FQNEAQ. This CDR3 is 14 amino acids long. The CDR3, as DNA: TGTGCCAGCAGTCCCCGGGACCTCACCGGGGAGCTGTTTTTT. Translation: CASSPRDLTGELFF.

This sequence joins TRBV5-6 and TRBJ1-2; 9 bases are shared with TRBD1. J gave up 7 bases and V 6 bases, and 7 bases lay outside the gene matches. The CDR3 spans 13 residues. Per the germline V gene, CDR1 is SGHDT and CDR2 is YYEEEE. For the CDR3, the DNA is TGTGCCAGCAAACAGGGGGCTGTCTCTGGCTACACCTTC. It is translated as CASKQGAVSGYTF. Variable domain in full (rest from reference TRBV5-6 and TRBJ1-2): DAGVTQSPTHLIKTRGQQVTLRCSPKSGHDTVSWYQQALGQGPQFIFQYYEEEERQRGNFPDRFSGHQFPNYSSELNVNALLLGDSALYLCASKQGAVSGYTFGSGTRLTVV.

This chain links TRBV7-9 with TRBJ1-2; D not resolved. Per the germline V gene, CDR1 is SEHNR and CDR2 is FQNEAQ (reference sequence). The CDR3 spans 14 residues. With 4 bases removed from V and 4 bases from J, the gap between germline ends came to 13 bases. The CDR3 coding sequence is TGTGCCAGCAGCTCGGACTTCAGGATCTATGGCTACACCTTC. Its protein product is CASSSDFRIYGYTF.

V is TRBV27 and J is TRBJ2-5; no clear D. The V end was cut by 3 bases, the J end by 5 bases, with 10 bases between. CDR1 is MNHEY and CDR2 is SMNVEV in the germline V gene (reference sequence). The CDR3 sequence is 13 residues long. The chain's CDR3 is CASSFRARETQYF. The CDR3, as DNA: TGTGCCAGCAGTTTTCGAGCGAGGGAGACCCAGTACTTC.

The gene calls are TRBV5-1 and TRBJ2-7, with 9 bases fitting TRBD1. CDR1 and CDR2 from the germline V gene are SGHRS and YFSETQ. CDR3 length: 14 amino acids. V shed 4 bases, J shed 4 bases, and the junction held 6 bases outside the gene matches. The CDR3 DNA reads TGCGCCAGCAGCCTTTGGGACAGGGTATACGAGCAGTACTTC. Translation: CASSLWDRVYEQYF.

The gene calls are TRBV6-5 and TRBJ2-6; D gene ambiguous. V was trimmed by 2 bases and J by 0 bases, leaving 8 bases between them. The CDR3 is made up of 16 amino acids. Germline CDR1 is MNHEY and CDR2 is SVGAGI. In DNA, the CDR3 is TGTGCCAGCAGTTACCAGCAGGTCTCTGGGGCCAACGTCCTGACTTTC. Protein product: CASSYQQVSGANVLTF.

The chain uses TRBV29-1 and TRBJ2-7; D unclear. This CDR3 spans 12 amino acids. In germline, CDR1 is SQVTM, CDR2 ANQGSEA. V was trimmed by 4 bases and J by 4 bases, leaving 11 bases between them. In nucleotides, the CDR3 is TGCAGCGTTGGGCAAAAGGCGTACGAGCAGTACTTC. Protein product: CSVGQKAYEQYF.

The chain is built from TRBV6-5 and TRBJ2-2, with D perhaps TRBD2 (5 bases). This CDR3 spans 15 amino acids. CDR1 is MNHEY and CDR2 is SVGAGI in the germline V gene. V gave up 2 bases and J gave up 0 bases, with 7 bases separating them. The CDR3 loop reads CASSYQLANTGELFF. CDR3 nucleotides: TGTGCCAGCAGTTACCAACTAGCGAACACCGGGGAGCTGTTTTTT.

The chain couples TRBV27 to TRBJ2-2, with 10 bases fitting TRBD2. With V trimmed by 5 bases and J by 6 bases, 6 bases remained unmatched. The CDR3 length is 15 residues. Per the germline V gene, CDR1 is MNHEY and CDR2 is SMNVEV (reference sequence). CDR3: CASSLSGGPPGELFF. CDR3 DNA: TGTGCCAGCAGTCTTAGCGGGGGGCCTCCCGGGGAGCTGTTTTTT.

The rearrangement links TRBV29-1 to TRBJ2-5; 9 bases line up with TRBD2. With V trimmed by 1 base and J by 3 bases, 3 bases remained unmatched. The CDR3 is 14 residues long. The germline V gene has CDR1 SQVTM and CDR2 ANQGSEA. CDR3 sequence reads: CSVEGRGGKETQYF. Here the CDR3 DNA reads TGCAGCGTTGAAGGGCGGGGGGGTAAAGAGACCCAGTACTTC. The whole variable domain, remainder taken from reference TRBV29-1 and TRBJ2-5, is SAVISQKPSRDICQRGTSLTIQCQVDSQVTMMFWYRQQPGQSLTLIATANQGSEATYESGFVIDKFPISRPNLTFSTLTVSNMSPEDSSIYLCSVEGRGGKETQYFGPGTRLLVL.

V gene TRBV14 combines with J gene TRBJ1-2, with 7 bases lining up with TRBD1. The CDR3 is 14 residues long. V shed 3 bases, J shed 6 bases, and the junction held 7 bases outside the gene matches. Germline values: CDR1 SGHDN, CDR2 FVKESK. The CDR3 is CASSHDPGGDGYTF. CDR3 in DNA: TGTGCCAGCAGCCACGACCCAGGGGGGGATGGCTACACCTTC.